These T cell receptor beta chains were read from a single sample in a study of CXCR3-negative and CXCR3-positive naive CD8 T cells. TCRdb re-analyzed the 5' RACE reads; it lists each CDR3 protein once, without DNA. The sample data list 110,000 or so distinct CDR3 sequences. The sequencing sample was made of naive CXCR3+ CD8+ T cells from blood. The receptor set was obtained from a human donor in good health. Some clones in this sample may be carry-over from other donors' samples. The CDR3 runs from the conserved cysteine through the conserved F or W.

cdr3_length: 13
v_call: TRBV12-3/TRBV12-4
j_call: TRBJ2-1
cdr3_aa: CASSFVRSHEQFF

cdr3_length: 17
v_call: TRBV3-1
j_call: TRBJ2-1
cdr3_aa: CASSQALAGGSYNEQFF

cdr3_length: 16
v_call: TRBV12-3/TRBV12-4
j_call: TRBJ2-1
cdr3_aa: CASRGPGPLSYNEQFF

cdr3_length: 15
v_call: TRBV25-1
j_call: TRBJ2-1
cdr3_aa: CASSVGAGSYNEQFF

cdr3_length: 15
v_call: TRBV28
j_call: TRBJ1-3
cdr3_aa: CASSLLLEAGNTIYF

cdr3_length: 16
v_call: TRBV27
j_call: TRBJ2-7
cdr3_aa: CASSLPGQEISYEQYF

cdr3_length: 15
v_call: TRBV13
j_call: TRBJ2-3
cdr3_aa: CASSASFGLVDTQYF

cdr3_length: 19
v_call: TRBV13
j_call: TRBJ1-3
cdr3_aa: CASSLGSGTGIYSGNTIYF

cdr3_length: 15
v_call: TRBV3-1
j_call: TRBJ2-1
cdr3_aa: CASSQEAGGVYEQFF

cdr3_length: 14
v_call: TRBV10-3
j_call: TRBJ1-1
cdr3_aa: CAISVGGWNTEAFF

cdr3_length: 13
v_call: TRBV18
j_call: TRBJ2-3
cdr3_aa: CASSTDRPDTQYF

cdr3_length: 14
v_call: TRBV14
j_call: TRBJ1-3
cdr3_aa: CASSAGYSGNTIYF

cdr3_length: 14
v_call: TRBV14
j_call: TRBJ2-5
cdr3_aa: CASSQDGSPGTQYF

cdr3_length: 13
v_call: TRBV29-1
j_call: TRBJ2-5
cdr3_aa: CSAVTGIQETQYF

cdr3_length: 16
v_call: TRBV20-1
j_call: TRBJ2-5
cdr3_aa: CSARDVGMGYQETQYF

cdr3_length: 16
v_call: TRBV14
j_call: TRBJ2-5
cdr3_aa: CASSQDVLGLQETQYF

cdr3_length: 15
v_call: TRBV7-3
j_call: TRBJ2-3
cdr3_aa: CASSLTGGATDTQYF

cdr3_length: 14
v_call: TRBV20-1
j_call: TRBJ2-7
cdr3_aa: CSASLEAGFYEQYF

cdr3_length: 18
v_call: TRBV7-9
j_call: TRBJ2-3
cdr3_aa: CASRPIFFGTSGTDTQYF

cdr3_length: 14
v_call: TRBV13
j_call: TRBJ2-3
cdr3_aa: CASSSGLITDTQYF

cdr3_length: 16
v_call: TRBV11-2
j_call: TRBJ2-7
cdr3_aa: CASSHRPGQGLDEQYF

cdr3_length: 15
v_call: TRBV7-9
j_call: TRBJ1-1
cdr3_aa: CASSSTETLNTEAFF

cdr3_length: 15
v_call: TRBV11-2
j_call: TRBJ2-7
cdr3_aa: CASKLSPGLVGEQYF

cdr3_length: 12
v_call: TRBV12-3/TRBV12-4
j_call: TRBJ2-7
cdr3_aa: CASSSRLAEQYF

cdr3_length: 14
v_call: TRBV27
j_call: TRBJ2-1
cdr3_aa: CASSLEGIYNEQFF

cdr3_length: 18
v_call: TRBV10-3
j_call: TRBJ2-3
cdr3_aa: CAISGTSGGASSTDTQYF

cdr3_length: 15
v_call: TRBV15
j_call: TRBJ2-5
cdr3_aa: CATSGGRDREETQYF

cdr3_length: 13
v_call: TRBV29-1
j_call: TRBJ1-1
cdr3_aa: CSVTGTSNVEAFF

cdr3_length: 14
v_call: TRBV6-1
j_call: TRBJ2-2
cdr3_aa: CASSDLEGMGELFF

cdr3_length: 20
v_call: TRBV10-3
j_call: TRBJ2-6
cdr3_aa: CAISGGGQPPPDSGANVLTF

cdr3_length: 13
v_call: TRBV29-1
j_call: TRBJ1-2
cdr3_aa: CSVDFGENYGYTF

cdr3_length: 14
v_call: TRBV15
j_call: TRBJ2-2
cdr3_aa: CATSPTSRSGELFF

cdr3_length: 13
v_call: TRBV7-9
j_call: TRBJ2-7
cdr3_aa: CASSHPGPNEQYF

cdr3_length: 15
v_call: TRBV7-3
j_call: TRBJ2-5
cdr3_aa: CASSSSGGAVETQYF

cdr3_length: 15
v_call: TRBV6-6
j_call: TRBJ1-5
cdr3_aa: CASSYSRGSNQPQHF

cdr3_length: 13
v_call: TRBV12-3/TRBV12-4
j_call: TRBJ2-7
cdr3_aa: CASSFVLAGEQYF

cdr3_length: 14
v_call: TRBV28
j_call: TRBJ2-3
cdr3_aa: CALNRLVGTDTQYF

cdr3_length: 16
v_call: TRBV7-8
j_call: TRBJ2-1
cdr3_aa: CASSSSVGGPYNEQFF

cdr3_length: 15
v_call: TRBV21-1
j_call: TRBJ2-7
cdr3_aa: CASSMGLAGIDEQYF

cdr3_length: 15
v_call: TRBV5-1
j_call: TRBJ2-5
cdr3_aa: CASTALAGPQETQYF

cdr3_length: 15
v_call: TRBV29-1
j_call: TRBJ1-2
cdr3_aa: CSVEVSQGMVNGYTF